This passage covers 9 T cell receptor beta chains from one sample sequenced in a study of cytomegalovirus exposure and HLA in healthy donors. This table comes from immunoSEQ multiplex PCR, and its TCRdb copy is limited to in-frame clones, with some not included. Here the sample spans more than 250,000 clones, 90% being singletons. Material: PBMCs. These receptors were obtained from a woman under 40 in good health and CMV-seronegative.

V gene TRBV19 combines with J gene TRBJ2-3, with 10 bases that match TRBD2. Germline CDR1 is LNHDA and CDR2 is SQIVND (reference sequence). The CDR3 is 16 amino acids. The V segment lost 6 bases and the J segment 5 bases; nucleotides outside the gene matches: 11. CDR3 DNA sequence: TGTGCCAGTAGAGATACAGCGGGAGGGGACGAAGATACGCAGTATTTT. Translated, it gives CASRDTAGGDEDTQYF.

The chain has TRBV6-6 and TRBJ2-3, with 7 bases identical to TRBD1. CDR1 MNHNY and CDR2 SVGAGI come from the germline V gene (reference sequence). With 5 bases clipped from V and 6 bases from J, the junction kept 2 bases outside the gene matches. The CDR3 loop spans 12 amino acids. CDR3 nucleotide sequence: TGTGCCAGCAGTCAGACAGGGGATACGCAGTATTTT. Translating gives CASSQTGDTQYF.

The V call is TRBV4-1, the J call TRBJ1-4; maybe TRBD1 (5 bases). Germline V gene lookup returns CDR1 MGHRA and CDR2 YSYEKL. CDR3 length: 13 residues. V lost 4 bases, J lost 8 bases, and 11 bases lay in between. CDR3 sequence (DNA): TGCGCCAGCAGCCGGGGGGTGTTGGAAAAACTGTTTTTT. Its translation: CASSRGVLEKLFF.

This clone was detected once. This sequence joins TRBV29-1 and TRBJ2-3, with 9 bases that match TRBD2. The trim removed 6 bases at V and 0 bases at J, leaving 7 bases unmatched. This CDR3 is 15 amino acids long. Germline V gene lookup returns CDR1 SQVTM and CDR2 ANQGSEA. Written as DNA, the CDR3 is TGCAGCGTAGAGGGACTAGCCCCTAGCACAGATACGCAGTATTTT. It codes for CSVEGLAPSTDTQYF.

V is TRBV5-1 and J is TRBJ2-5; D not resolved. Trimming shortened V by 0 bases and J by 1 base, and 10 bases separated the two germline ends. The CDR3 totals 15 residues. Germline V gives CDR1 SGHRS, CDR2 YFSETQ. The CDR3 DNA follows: TGCGCCAGCAGCTTGGATGCGGACCCCCAAGAGACCCAGTACTTC. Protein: CASSLDADPQETQYF.

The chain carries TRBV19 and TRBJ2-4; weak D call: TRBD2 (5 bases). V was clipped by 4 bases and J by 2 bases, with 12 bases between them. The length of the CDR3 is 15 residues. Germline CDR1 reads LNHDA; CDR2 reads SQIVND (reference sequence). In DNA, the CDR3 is TGTGCCAGTAGTACCGGAGGACGTTCCAAAAACATTCAGTACTTC. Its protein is CASSTGGRSKNIQYF.

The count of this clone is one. CDR3 protein: CASSEPRSATNEKLFF. The DNA for the CDR3 is TGTGCCAGCAGTGAGCCGAGGAGTGCAACTAATGAAAAACTGTTTTTT. The chain employs TRBV2 and TRBJ1-4, with D hard to call. The V end was cut by 3 bases, the J end by 0 bases, with 11 bases between. The CDR3 covers 16 residues. CDR1 SNHLY and CDR2 FYNNEI come from the germline V gene.

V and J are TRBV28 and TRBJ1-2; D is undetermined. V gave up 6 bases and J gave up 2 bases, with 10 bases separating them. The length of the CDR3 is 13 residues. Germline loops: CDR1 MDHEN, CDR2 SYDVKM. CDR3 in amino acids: CASRMAPNYGYTF. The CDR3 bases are TGTGCCAGCAGGATGGCTCCAAACTATGGCTACACCTTC.

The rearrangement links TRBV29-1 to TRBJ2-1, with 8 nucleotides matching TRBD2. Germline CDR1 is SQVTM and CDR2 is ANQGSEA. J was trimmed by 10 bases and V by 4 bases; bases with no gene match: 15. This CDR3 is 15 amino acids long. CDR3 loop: CSVGIVVAGHKEQFF. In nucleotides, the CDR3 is TGCAGCGTTGGTATTGTAGTAGCGGGACATAAGGAGCAGTTCTTC.